The 10 T cell receptor beta chains below were found in one sample sequenced in a study of T cell repertoires in cytomegalovirus infection. TCRdb reprocessed the reads with MiXCR, giving one entry per CDR3 protein. The data contain approximately 770,000 distinct CDR3 sequences, about 29% of them singletons. These TCRs' antigens remain unknown. The sample here was cultured CD8+ T cells from PBMCs, taken from culture after CMV antigen stimulation. The receptor source for this set is a human donor in good health (CMV status not recorded). Some clones in this sample may be carry-over from other donors' samples.

V usage is TRBV19 and J usage is TRBJ2-1; TRBD1 might be the D (5 bases). The CDR3 runs 15 residues. Between the trimmed V and J ends, which lost 1 base and 6 bases, there was a span of 13 bases. From germline, CDR1 is LNHDA and CDR2 SQIVND (reference sequence). The CDR3 region has the DNA TGTGCCAGTAGTATAGTTCTCAGGGCCGGCAATGAGCAGTTCTTC. Its protein product is CASSIVLRAGNEQFF.

The chain uses TRBV4-3 and TRBJ2-3; no reliable D call. CDR3 size: 16 residues. Germline V CDR1 and CDR2: LGHNA, YSLEER. Trimming took off 0 bases at V and 0 bases at J, with 10 bases between the two ends. In DNA form, the CDR3 reads TGCGCCAGCAGCCAAGAAAGGCGTTTAAGCACAGATACGCAGTATTTT. Amino acid sequence: CASSQERRLSTDTQYF.

This chain connects TRBV20-1 to TRBJ1-1, with 8 bases that match TRBD1. The CDR3 consists of 16 residues. V trimming: 6 bases; J trimming: 1 base; junction bases outside the gene matches: 13. Germline CDR1 is DFQATT and CDR2 is SNEGSKA (reference sequence). This CDR3 is CSALVSNRGKNTEAFF. DNA of the CDR3: TGCAGTGCACTAGTCAGCAACAGGGGGAAGAACACTGAAGCTTTCTTT.

The rearrangement uses TRBV6-5 and TRBJ2-3, with 9 bases aligning to TRBD2. V lost 6 bases, J lost 2 bases, and 12 bases stayed unmatched. The V gene's germline CDR1 is MNHEY and CDR2 SVGAGI. This CDR3 comprises 17 residues. The CDR3, as DNA: TGTGCCAGCAGCCTCGGGGCTAGCGGGGAGCCCACAGATACGCAGTATTTT. The encoded protein is CASSLGASGEPTDTQYF.

This chain joins TRBV4-2 and TRBJ2-3; 13 nucleotides line up with TRBD2. The CDR3 is made up of 17 amino acids. Trimming removed 4 bases from V and 7 bases from J; junction bases left unmatched: 11. Germline values: CDR1 LGHNA, CDR2 YNFKEQ. Written as DNA, the CDR3 is TGTGCCAGCAGCCCACTCATGGGACTAGCGGGGCAAAATACGCAGTATTTT. Translation gives CASSPLMGLAGQNTQYF.

Concerning this clonotype itself: A read error may produce the germline difference seen at one junction end. The chain joins TRBV6-2 or TRBV6-3 to TRBJ2-1; 10 bases fit TRBD2. Germline V gene data show CDR1 as MNHEY and CDR2 as SVGEGT. The CDR3 is 12 residues long. In DNA, the CDR3 is TGTGCCAGCACGGTTAGCGGGGGGCGTGAGGTCTTC. Protein sequence: CASTVSGGREVF.

This clonotype was observed a few times. This rearrangement joins TRBV7-2 to TRBJ1-1; D is perhaps TRBD1 (5 bases). The germline V and J ends were trimmed by 2 bases and 0 bases, with 22 bases remaining between them. CDR1 is SGHTA, CDR2 FQGNSA, per germline. The CDR3 totals 19 residues. Here the CDR3 DNA reads TGTGCCAGCAGCTTACCGATCGGGCACGGAGGGGCCATGAACACTGAAGCTTTCTTT. Translation gives CASSLPIGHGGAMNTEAFF.

CDR3 sequence reads: CASSLLGGHEQFF. CDR3 nucleotides: TGTGCCAGCAGTTTACTTGGGGGACATGAGCAGTTCTTC. The chain combines TRBV11-2 with TRBJ2-1, with D possibly called TRBD1 or TRBD2 (5 bases each). This CDR3 is 13 amino acids long. CDR1 and CDR2 (germline): SGHAT, FQNNGV. V lost 6 bases to trimming and J lost 8 bases, with 14 bases between them.

This clonotype was seen only a few times. V gene TRBV6-2 or TRBV6-3 combines with J gene TRBJ2-3, with D perhaps being TRBD1 or TRBD2 (5 bases each). CDR3 length: 15 amino acids. V lost 2 bases to trimming and J lost 2 bases, with 11 bases between them. The V gene's germline CDR1 is MNHEY and CDR2 SVGEGT. The CDR3 reads CASSYRGGYTDTQYF. The CDR3 DNA sequence: TGTGCCAGCAGTTACCGGGGCGGTTACACAGATACGCAGTATTTT.

The chain carries TRBV7-3 and TRBJ2-3, with 7 bases identical to TRBD2. In germline, CDR1 is SGHTA, CDR2 FQGTGA. CDR3 size: 16 residues. Trimming took 4 bases from V and 6 from J; bases not matched to a gene: 13. The CDR3 spells CASSSFVRGEMDTQYF. CDR3 sequence (DNA): TGTGCCAGCAGCTCGTTCGTTCGGGGGGAAATGGATACGCAGTATTTT.